The rows below give T cell receptor beta chains drawn from one sample of a study of cytomegalovirus exposure and HLA in healthy donors. Sequenced by immunoSEQ multiplex PCR; TCRdb stores in-frame clones only, minus some. This table holds around 150,000 clones, just over 70% found once. The sequenced sample consisted of PBMCs. The receptor set was obtained from a man younger than 35 in good health and CMV-seropositive. Each CDR3 is given with its conserved first and last residue. A D gene is named only where the DNA matches it firmly. Clone sizes are given selectively: once, few, many, or a class where the clone is expanded.

D	size	V	J	DNA	CDR3
TRBD1	.	TRBV29-1	TRBJ2-1	TGCAGCGTCTTGGTGACAGGGGGCTGGAATGAGCAGTTCTTC	CSVLVTGGWNEQFF
.	.	TRBV2	TRBJ1-2	TGTGCCGGCAACGCTGAGCTCTATGGCTACACCTTC	CAGNAELYGYTF
.	once	TRBV5-1	TRBJ1-1	TGCGCCAGCAGCCTAATAGCCAGGGTATCGAACACTGAAGCTTTCTTT	CASSLIARVSNTEAFF
TRBD2	.	TRBV6-1	TRBJ2-3	TGTGCCAGCAGGACTAGCGGGGTAGCCAGAGGTACGCAGTATTTT	CASRTSGVARGTQYF
TRBD1	.	TRBV30	TRBJ1-6	TGTGCCTGGAGTGTAGAGGGGGCGAGGTCTTCACCCCTCCACTTT	CAWSVEGARSSPLHF
.	.	TRBV19	TRBJ1-2	TGTGCCAGTACTGATGCGGGGGCCGCTAACTATGGCTACACCTTC	CASTDAGAANYGYTF
.	.	TRBV19	TRBJ2-5	TGTGCCAGTAGTATGGACAAACAAGAGACCCAGTACTTC	CASSMDKQETQYF
.	.	TRBV27	TRBJ2-3	TGTGCCAGCGCTAATACAGGGCACCTAGGGGGTACGCAGTATTTT	CASANTGHLGGTQYF
TRBD1	.	TRBV5-1	TRBJ2-6	TGCGCCAGCAGCGGCGGGACAGGGGGCTCTGGGGCCAACGTCCTGACTTTC	CASSGGTGGSGANVLTF
.	.	TRBV30	TRBJ1-3	TGTGCCCGAGCTGTAGGAAACACCATATATTTT	CARAVGNTIYF
TRBD1	.	TRBV27	TRBJ1-1	TGTGCCAGCAGAATCCCAGGGGGCCACACTGAAGCTTTCTTT	CASRIPGGHTEAFF
TRBD1	.	TRBV29-1	TRBJ1-4	TGCAGCGTTGCGGGGACAGATAATGAAAAACTGTTTTTT	CSVAGTDNEKLFF
TRBD1	.	TRBV10-3	TRBJ1-4	TGTGCCATCAGTGATCCTAACGCTGGGGACAGGCCCGATGGGGCTAATGAAAAACTGTTTTTT	CAISDPNAGDRPDGANEKLFF
TRBD2	.	TRBV7-9	TRBJ2-1	TGTGCCAGCAGCTTAGGTGGCGGGGGGGATGAGCAGTTCTTC	CASSLGGGGDEQFF
.	.	TRBV2	TRBJ2-3	TGTGCCATCAAACCCCCCTACAGCGGCTATACCACAGATACGCAGTATTTT	CAIKPPYSGYTTDTQYF
TRBD2	.	TRBV7-8	TRBJ2-1	TGTGCCAGCAGCATGGGACTAGCGGGGGACTCGGAGCAGTTCTTC	CASSMGLAGDSEQFF
.	once	TRBV7-2	TRBJ1-5	TGTGCCAGCAGCTCATCCCCCGGTAATCAGCCCCAGCATTTT	CASSSSPGNQPQHF
TRBD2	few	TRBV29-1	TRBJ2-1	TGCAGCGTGCCGCCGCGGGAGAGCTCCTACAATGAGCAGTTCTTC	CSVPPRESSYNEQFF
TRBD1	.	TRBV27	TRBJ1-1	TGTGCCAGCAGTCGAACCCGGGGCCCAGGGGGTGAAGCTTTCTTT	CASSRTRGPGGEAFF
.	once	TRBV28	TRBJ1-5	TGTGCCAGCAGTTTCGGGGGGGACGGTCAGCCCCAGCATTTT	CASSFGGDGQPQHF
TRBD1	.	TRBV19	TRBJ2-3	TGTGCCAGTAGACCGGACAGGGTCAACACAGATACGCAGTATTTT	CASRPDRVNTDTQYF
.	.	TRBV7-8	TRBJ2-6	TGTGCCAGCAGCTTTAAGCCTTCTGGGGCCAACGTCCTGACTTTC	CASSFKPSGANVLTF
TRBD1	.	TRBV11-1	TRBJ2-5	TGTGCCAGCAGCTTTCAACAGGGGGAGACCCAGTACTTC	CASSFQQGETQYF
.	.	TRBV7-9	TRBJ2-3	TGTGCCACCCCGCCGGAGGCTGGAGCGGGCACAGATACGCAGTATTTT	CATPPEAGAGTDTQYF
.	.	TRBV19	TRBJ2-5	TGTGCCAGTAGTATTATGGCCGGCAGGCAAGAGACCCAGTACTTC	CASSIMAGRQETQYF
TRBD1	.	TRBV5-1	TRBJ1-4	TGCGCCAGCAGCTACGACAGGGGGATGGAAAAACTGTTTTTT	CASSYDRGMEKLFF
TRBD1	.	TRBV27	TRBJ1-4	TGTGCCAGCAGTTTGCAGACAGGGCCCGAAGAAAAACTGTTTTTT	CASSLQTGPEEKLFF
.	.	TRBV2	TRBJ1-1	TGTGCCAGCAGTGGCGAAGTAAACACTGAAGCTTTCTTT	CASSGEVNTEAFF
TRBD2	.	TRBV25-1	TRBJ2-5	TGTGCCAGCAGTGAGGGCCTAGCGGGAGTAGAGACCCAGTACTTC	CASSEGLAGVETQYF
.	.	TRBV5-4	TRBJ1-2	TGTGCCAGCAGCTTGGGATCGGGTTTTGATGGCTACACCTTC	CASSLGSGFDGYTF
.	few	TRBV30	TRBJ2-1	TGTGCCTGGAGATTGGAACGGGGGACCCAATATGAGCAGTTCTTC	CAWRLERGTQYEQFF
.	.	TRBV28	TRBJ1-5	TGTGCCAGCAGGTCGGAACGGGACTACAATCAGCCCCAGCATTTT	CASRSERDYNQPQHF
TRBD2	.	TRBV6-5	TRBJ2-3	TGTGCCAGCAGTTATACCCGTAGCGGGACGACAGATACGCAGTATTTT	CASSYTRSGTTDTQYF
.	.	TRBV28	TRBJ1-1	TGTGCCAGCAGGAGAGGCAGCCTGAACACTGAAGCTTTCTTT	CASRRGSLNTEAFF
TRBD1	.	TRBV27	TRBJ1-2	TGTGCCAGCAGTTTATATCAGGGGGCCAACTATGGCTACACCTTC	CASSLYQGANYGYTF
TRBD1	once	TRBV30	TRBJ2-1	TGTGCCTGGAGTCCGCGGGACAGGGGAAAGGTCGTCGTCAATGAGCAGTTCTTC	CAWSPRDRGKVVVNEQFF
TRBD1	.	TRBV15	TRBJ2-3	TGTGCCACCAGCAGAGATGGTAGGGACAGCCGAATCACAGATACGCAGTATTTT	CATSRDGRDSRITDTQYF
.	.	TRBV10-2	TRBJ1-2	TGCGCCAGCAGTGACCAACCTACGGGGGGTGACTATGGCTACACCTTC	CASSDQPTGGDYGYTF
TRBD1	.	TRBV7-9	TRBJ2-1	TGTGCCAGCAGCCCCGGGACAGGGACCCCGGGTGAGCAGTTCTTC	CASSPGTGTPGEQFF
.	.	TRBV5-8	TRBJ1-2	TGTGCCAGCAGCTCGGGACAAAACTATGGCTACACCTTC	CASSSGQNYGYTF
.	few	TRBV30	TRBJ1-3	TGTGCCTGCTTACCCAGGGGATCGGGAAACACCATATATTTT	CACLPRGSGNTIYF
TRBD1	.	TRBV6-6	TRBJ1-2	TGTGCCAGCAGGGTAACGACAGGGGTTTCAGGCTACACCTTC	CASRVTTGVSGYTF
TRBD1	.	TRBV11-2	TRBJ2-2	TGTGCCAGCAGCTTATCGGGACAGGGACTGTTTTTT	CASSLSGQGLFF
.	.	TRBV11-3	TRBJ2-1	TGTGCCAGCAGCTCAAGATCCCGGGCATCAGGGTACAATGAGCAGTTCTTC	CASSSRSRASGYNEQFF
.	.	TRBV14	TRBJ1-1	TGTGCCAGCAGCCAAGATGGCAGTCGGGTCACTGAAGCTTTCTTT	CASSQDGSRVTEAFF
TRBD2	.	TRBV30	TRBJ2-1	TGTGCCTGGAGCGCTAGCGGCAATGGGCAGTTCTTC	CAWSASGNGQFF
TRBD1	.	TRBV5-4	TRBJ2-3	TGTGCCAGCAGCTTTTACAGGGGCGATACGCAGTATTTT	CASSFYRGDTQYF
.	few	TRBV7-6	TRBJ1-1	TGTGCCAGCAGCTACCAGGGCTCTGAAGCTTTCTTT	CASSYQGSEAFF
TRBD2	once	TRBV27	TRBJ2-3	TGTGCCAGCAACCCGGGACTAGGTGGTGTCATAGATACGCAGTATTTT	CASNPGLGGVIDTQYF
TRBD2	few	TRBV29-1	TRBJ2-3	TGCAGCGTTTCCCGGGGGGGGACCACTAGCACAGATACGCAGTATTTT	CSVSRGGTTSTDTQYF
.	.	TRBV6-5	TRBJ1-5	TGTGCCAGCAGTTCAACAGGGCATCAGCCCCAGCATTTT	CASSSTGHQPQHF
.	.	TRBV7-9	TRBJ1-1	TGTGCCAGCAGCCCCTCGGTGATAAACACTGAAGCTTTCTTT	CASSPSVINTEAFF
TRBD2	.	TRBV11-2	TRBJ2-3	TGTGCCAGCAGTTCCGTTCCCGGACATCTAGCGGGAGATACGCAGTATTTT	CASSSVPGHLAGDTQYF
.	.	TRBV5-5	TRBJ1-2	TGTGCCAGCAGCTCCGGAGAGAGATATGGCTACACCTTC	CASSSGERYGYTF
.	few	TRBV6-1	TRBJ1-1	TGTGCCAGCAGTCTACAGGGAACCACTGAAGCTTTCTTT	CASSLQGTTEAFF